The 3 T cell receptor beta chains listed next were all sequenced from one sample in a study of shared clonotypes between healthy human individuals. This table comes from immunoSEQ multiplex PCR, and its TCRdb copy is limited to in-frame clones, with some not included. Among about 2.4 million clones listed, approximately 90% were seen once. The specimen sequenced was naive CD4+ T cells sorted from blood. Subset reported: CD45RA+ positively selected. These receptors were obtained from a man between 18 and 35 years old in good health.

This clone appeared once. V and J are TRBV10-3 and TRBJ2-7; 8 bases match TRBD1. The germline CDR1 and CDR2 sequences are ENHRY and SYGVKD. V shed 6 bases, J shed 6 bases, and the junction held 4 bases outside the gene matches. This CDR3 comprises 12 residues. The CDR3 is CAISQTGGEQYF. CDR3 bases: TGTGCCATCAGCCAAACAGGGGGCGAGCAGTACTTC.

The chain links TRBV11-3 to TRBJ2-7; D unclear. Germline CDR1 is SGHNT and CDR2 is YENEEA. CDR3 length: 14 amino acids. Trimming left V 5 bases short and J 1 base short, with 12 bases between. CDR3 bases: TGTGCCAGCAGCCCCGCCAGAGAATCCTACGAGCAGTACTTC. Translating it yields CASSPARESYEQYF.

Here the CDR3 reads CASSLALRQGRGDTQYF. CDR3 coding DNA: TGTGCCAGCAGCTTGGCCCTCCGGCAGGGAAGGGGAGATACGCAGTATTTT. This rearrangement joins TRBV5-5 to TRBJ2-3; maybe TRBD1 (5 bases). Looked up from germline, CDR1 is SGHKS and CDR2 is YYEKEE (reference sequence). V lost 0 bases and J 5 bases, leaving 19 bases between the germline ends. This CDR3 has 17 amino acids.